The present TCR beta chain was sequenced within a study of tumor-infiltrating lymphocytes in primary liver carcinoma. The overall study: Ranging in age from 30 to 69 years, the patients were men and women. Tumor staging was T1-T3 N0M0; sizes spanned about 4.2 to 10 cm across.

This clonotype is classed as medium-sized (0.01 to 0.1%). Its antigen is as yet unknown. General study results and limits: Merely about 7-25% of top clones occurred in all five tumor regions. It was tumor-adjacent and tumor-blood pairs that overlapped less than tumor region pairs did.

TCR beta cDNA was prepared out of around 460 ng total RNA by means of a constant-region primer. Employing slightly modified ARM-PCR, three nested multiplex PCR rounds were run, and these gave rise to the TCR beta libraries. Both of the initial two PCR rounds ran for nine to eleven cycles and employed TRBV1-TRBV30 forward primers alongside a C-beta reverse primer. MiXCR was run by TCRdb on the multiplex PCR reads, yielding one entry per CDR3 protein. The data show roughly 57,000 distinct CDR3 sequences, around 64% seen once. Trimming left V 0 bases short and J 2 bases short, with 11 bases between. Germline CDR1 LGHNA, CDR2 YSLEER. This CDR3 spans 16 amino acids. Co-extraction yielded RNA and DNA from roughly 21-30 mg of unsorted bulk tissue.

The gene calls are TRBV4-3 and TRBJ2-1; D ambiguous. The sequence was collected from a middle-aged man with primary liver carcinoma and hepatitis B virus infection. Sequences were obtained from liver tumor tissue from sampling region 2. The subset denotes: tumor region T2, inferior pole. DNA for the CDR3: TGCGCCAGCAGCCAAGATAGAGTAGACACCTACAATGAGCAGTTCTTC. Its translation is CASSQDRVDTYNEQFF.